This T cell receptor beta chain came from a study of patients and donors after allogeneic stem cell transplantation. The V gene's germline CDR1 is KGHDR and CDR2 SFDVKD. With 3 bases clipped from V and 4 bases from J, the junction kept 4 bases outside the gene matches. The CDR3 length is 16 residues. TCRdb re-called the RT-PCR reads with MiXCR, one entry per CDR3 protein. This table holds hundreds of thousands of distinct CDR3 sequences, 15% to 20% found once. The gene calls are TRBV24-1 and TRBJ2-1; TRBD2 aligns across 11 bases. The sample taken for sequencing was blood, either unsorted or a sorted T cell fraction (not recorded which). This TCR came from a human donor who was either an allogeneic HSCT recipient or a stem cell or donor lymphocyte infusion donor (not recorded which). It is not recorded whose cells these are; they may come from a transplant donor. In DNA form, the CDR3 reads TGTGCCACCAGTGATCATAGCGGGGGGGTATACAATGAGCAGTTCTTC. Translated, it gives CATSDHSGGVYNEQFF.